This record covers a single TCR beta chain. The count of this clone is one. Its recognized antigen is unknown. No base quality values were provided; no much bigger clone lies one nucleotide off. This record comes from a study of control samples from healthy donors and cancer patients (dated by TCRdb to between 2020 and 2021). The CDR3 covers 17 residues, taking in both the cysteine and the phenylalanine. CDR3 DNA is the only sequence kept; it has 51 bases, read in frame from the first base. From a lookup of the germline V gene (reference sequence), CDR1 and CDR2 are PRHDT and FYEKMQ. V gives up 2 bases and J gives up 2 bases, and the segment between their germline ends measures 16 bases. Libraries were built with the immunoSEQ multiplex PCR assay. TCRdb took over this immuneACCESS table, retaining in-frame rearrangements with V and J assigned. Such tables are incomplete; in checked studies, under half of the missing clones stem from an unresolved V gene, and the remainder is unexplained. The sample records just under 60,000 clones, under 95% of which are singletons. About 1.7% of the sample comes from the top ten.

This sequence was found in a man between 40 and 49 years old with colorectal cancer. What was sequenced was PBMCs. Recombination linked TRBV13 to TRBJ2-4, with an unclear D gene assignment. The CDR3 corresponds to CASSLTPWTSPKNIQYF. The nucleotides read TGTGCCAGCAGCTTAACCCCCTGGACGTCCCCCAAAAACATTCAGTACTTC. Full variable domain (CDR3 extended with the reference TRBV13 and TRBJ2-4 proteins): AAGVIQSPRHLIKEKRETATLKCYPIPRHDTVYWYQQGPGQDPQFLISFYEKMQSDKGSIPDRFSAQQFSDYHSELNMSSLELGDSALYFCASSLTPWTSPKNIQYFGAGTRLSVL.